Each of the 13 T cell receptor beta chains below was sequenced from the same sample in a study of T cells in women clearing cervical HPV infection. Sequencing used immunoSEQ multiplex PCR; TCRdb keeps in-frame clones, though not all of them. This sample's clone table lists some 30,000 clones. Material: blood buffy coat. All receptors come from a woman between 18 and 69 years old with a cervical HPV16 infection that either progressed to CIN3+ or cleared (not recorded which).

The CDR3: CASSEGTGNSNQPQHF. The DNA read from the CDR3 is TGTGCCAGCAGCGAGGGAACAGGGAATAGCAATCAGCCC. This chain uses TRBV7-3 with TRBJ1-5, with D maybe TRBD1 (6 bases). The CDR3 end lies 3 residues beyond the end of the read and is filled in from the germline J gene. The CDR3 is 16 residues long. Germline CDR1 and CDR2: SGHTA and FQGTGA. Between the trimmed V and J ends, which lost 5 bases and 0 bases, there was a span of 14 bases.

On this clone: The read gets to within 3 residues of the CDR3 end, and the germline J gene fills in the rest. The genes are TRBV4-1 and TRBJ1-2; D remains unclear. This CDR3 contains 12 residues. Germline V CDR1 and CDR2: MGHRA, YSYEKL. The CDR3 loop reads CASSQDRNRYTF. The part of the CDR3 DNA that was read is TGCGCCAGCAGCCAAGACAGGAATCGC.

Of note for this clone: The DNA ends 3 residues before the CDR3 does, and the rest of the CDR3 is filled in from the germline J gene. The chain recombines TRBV5-1 with TRBJ1-3; TRBD1 is a possible D gene (6 bases). Per germline, CDR1 SGHRS and CDR2 YFSETQ. The CDR3 loop spans 20 amino acids. The V gene lost 2 bases and the J gene lost 1 base, with 25 bases spanning the gap. CDR3 DNA, as far as it was read: TGCGCCAGCAGCTTATCGAGTCCCCTTACAGGGTCTAGGTCTGGAAACACC. Translating gives CASSLSSPLTGSRSGNT. In full, the CDR3 reads CASSLSSPLTGSRSGNTIYF.

Note on this clone: Coverage ceases 3 residues before the CDR3 finishes, and the germline J gene fills in the end. The chain couples TRBV7-2 to TRBJ2-3; D call uncertain. The CDR3 length is 14 residues. The ends were cut back, 5 bases at V and 4 bases at J, with 13 bases in the middle. The germline V gene has CDR1 SGHTA and CDR2 FQGNSA. The CDR3 DNA, read in part, is TGTGCCAGCAGCCTACAAGAAGCGCCAGATACG. It encodes CASSLQEAPDT. In full, the CDR3 reads CASSLQEAPDTQYF.

To note about this clone: The read comes to an end 3 residues before the CDR3 does, leaving the germline J gene to fill in the end. V usage is TRBV2 and J usage is TRBJ2-7; D remains unclear. V shed 7 bases and J shed 2 bases, with 9 bases lying between them. Germline V CDR1 and CDR2: SNHLY, FYNNEI. CDR3 length: 12 residues. The CDR3 loop is CASTVAAYEQYF. CDR3 DNA (partial): TGTGCCAGCACAGTAGCAGCCTACGAG.

Regarding this clone: The read comes to an end 3 residues before the CDR3 does, leaving the germline J gene to fill in the end. The V gene is TRBV7-2, the J gene TRBJ2-2; D is unresolved. This CDR3 comprises 15 residues. Germline assignment: CDR1 SGHTA and CDR2 FQGNSA. The CDR3 DNA, read in part, is TGTGCCAGCAGCTTAGTGGCAGGAATTAATGAAAAG. It specifies CASSLVAGINEK. In full, the CDR3 is CASSLVAGINEKLFF.

Notes on this clone: The missing CDR3 end, 3 residues past where the read stops, is filled in from the germline J gene. The chain links TRBV10-2 to TRBJ1-6; 10 bases align to TRBD1. The CDR3 contains 14 residues. Germline CDR1 is WSHSY and CDR2 is SAAADI. The V segment lost 6 bases and the J segment 7 bases; nucleotides outside the gene matches: 3. CDR3 sequence reads: CASRGQGWNSPLHF. The sequenced CDR3 bases are TGCGCCAGCAGGGGACAGGGGTGGAATTCACCC.

Note on this clone: Read sequence stops 3 residues before the CDR3 end, and the germline J gene provides the missing end. This chain connects TRBV13 to TRBJ1-1, with 10 nucleotides matching TRBD1. Germline assignment: CDR1 PRHDT and CDR2 FYEKMQ (reference sequence). The CDR3 runs to 15 residues. The junction had 5 bases not matched to a gene; V was cut back by 5 bases and J by 2 bases. Incomplete CDR3 DNA: TGTGCCAGCAGCACCCGACAGGGGGCAAACACTGAA. It encodes CASSTRQGANTE. The whole CDR3 sequence reads CASSTRQGANTEAFF.

As for this clone: The read ends 3 residues before the CDR3 terminus; that terminus is restored from the germline J gene. The chain links TRBV27 to TRBJ2-7, with TRBD2 matching 8 bases. The germline CDR1 and CDR2 sequences are MNHEY and SMNVEV (reference sequence). The J segment lost 0 bases and the V segment lost 5 bases, leaving 6 bases of the junction unmatched. The CDR3 loop spans 15 amino acids. The sequenced part of the CDR3 DNA is TGTGCCAGCAGTATAAGCGGGGGAAGCTCCTACGAG. Translation gives CASSISGGSSYE. The whole CDR3 reads CASSISGGSSYEQYF.

As for this clone: With the read ending 3 residues before the CDR3 end, the germline J gene is used to fill in that end. The chain has TRBV5-1 and TRBJ2-7; the match to TRBD1 covers 9 bases. This CDR3 comprises 14 residues. Germline CDR1 SGHRS, CDR2 YFSETQ. V shed 4 bases, J shed 2 bases, and the junction held 4 bases outside the gene matches. The sequenced CDR3 bases are TGCGCCAGCAGCAGGACAGGGGTGGCCTACGAG. Translated, it gives CASSRTGVAYE. The whole CDR3 is CASSRTGVAYEQYF.

The sequenced part of the CDR3 DNA is TGTGCCAGCAGTAGAGACAGGGAGTCACCC. This encodes CASSRDRESP. In full, the CDR3 reads CASSRDRESPLHF. The chain links TRBV6-2 or TRBV6-3 to TRBJ1-6; 7 positions match TRBD1. The read ends 3 residues early relative to the CDR3; the germline J gene fills the gap. CDR1 is MNHEY, CDR2 SVGEGT, per germline. CDR3 size: 13 residues. The V and J ends lost 5 bases and 10 bases, in that order; junction bases with no gene match: 5.

As concerns this clone: The CDR3 end lies 3 residues beyond the end of the read and is filled in from the germline J gene. V and J are TRBV5-1 and TRBJ1-1; 8 nucleotides line up with TRBD1. J gave up 1 base and V 2 bases, and 4 bases lay outside the gene matches. This CDR3 is 15 amino acids long. Germline lookup yields CDR1 SGHRS and CDR2 YFSETQ. The covered CDR3 bases are TGCGCCAGCAGCTTTACCGGGACAGGGAACACTGAA. Its translation: CASSFTGTGNTE. The CDR3, in full, reads CASSFTGTGNTEAFF. Drawing the rest from reference TRBV5-1 and TRBJ1-1, the complete variable domain is KAGVTQTPRYLIKTRGQQVTLSCSPISGHRSVSWYQQTPGQGLQFLFEYFSETQRNKGNFPGRFSGRQFSNSRSEMNVSTLELGDSALYLCASSFTGTGNTEAFFGQGTRLTVV.

Concerning this clone itself: The CDR3 is cut off 3 residues early in the read; its end comes from the germline J gene. The rearrangement links TRBV5-6 to TRBJ2-4; a weak D match, TRBD1 (6 bases). Looked up from germline, CDR1 is SGHDT and CDR2 is YYEEEE. V lost 1 base and J 7 bases, leaving 15 bases between the germline ends. This CDR3 spans 15 amino acids. The CDR3 loop is CASSLWETGFNIQYF. CDR3 bases read: TGTGCCAGCAGCTTGTGGGAAACAGGGTTCAACATT.